This entry features one T cell receptor (beta chain) sequence. Its specificity is unknown. Germline trimming cut 4 bases from V and 4 bases from J; bases unmatched to any gene: 10. Germline CDR1 LNHDA, CDR2 SQIVND (reference sequence). CDR3 length: 16 residues. The entry originates in a study of cytomegalovirus exposure and HLA in healthy donors. Study context: Some 180 million T cells yielded 117 million unique TCR beta sequences in earlier analysis. Study findings and constraints: The study flagged 150 to 200 TCR beta chains as cytomegalovirus-associated.

The study ran its PCR with 60 Vbeta and 13 Jbeta primers. Generated by immunoSEQ multiplex PCR, the TCRdb table keeps only in-frame clones and is missing some. The sample lists about 150,000 clones, approximately 83% occurring once. This clonotype originated in a male donor in good health and CMV-seronegative. The specimen sequenced was PBMCs. The rearrangement links TRBV19 to TRBJ1-2, with 9 nucleotides matching TRBD1. The CDR3: CASSTPGTGSVYGYTF. Here the CDR3 DNA reads TGTGCCAGTAGTACGCCGGGGACAGGGAGTGTCTATGGCTACACCTTC.